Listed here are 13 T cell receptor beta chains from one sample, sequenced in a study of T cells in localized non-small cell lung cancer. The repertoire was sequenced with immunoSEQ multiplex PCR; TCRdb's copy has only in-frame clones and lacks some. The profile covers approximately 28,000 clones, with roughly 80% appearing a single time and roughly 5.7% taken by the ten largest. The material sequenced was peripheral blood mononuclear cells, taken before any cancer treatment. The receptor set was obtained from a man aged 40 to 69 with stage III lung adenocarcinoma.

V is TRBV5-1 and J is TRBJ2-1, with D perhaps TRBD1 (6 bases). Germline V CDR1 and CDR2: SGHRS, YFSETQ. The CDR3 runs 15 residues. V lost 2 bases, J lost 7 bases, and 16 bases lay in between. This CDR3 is CASSFRSLTGNEQFF. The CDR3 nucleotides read TGCGCCAGCAGCTTCCGTAGTCTAACAGGGAATGAGCAGTTCTTC.

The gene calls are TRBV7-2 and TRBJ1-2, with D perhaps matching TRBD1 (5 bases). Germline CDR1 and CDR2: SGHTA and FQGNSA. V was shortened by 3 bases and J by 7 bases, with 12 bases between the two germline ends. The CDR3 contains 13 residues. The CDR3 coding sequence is TGTGCCAGCAGCTTTTTCGGGACGACTGGCTACACCTTC. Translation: CASSFFGTTGYTF.

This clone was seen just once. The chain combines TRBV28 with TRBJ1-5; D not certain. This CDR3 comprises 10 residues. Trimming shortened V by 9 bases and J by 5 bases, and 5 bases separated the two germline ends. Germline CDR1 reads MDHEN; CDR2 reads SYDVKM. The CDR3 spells CASNYQPQHF. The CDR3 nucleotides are TGTGCCAGTAATTATCAGCCCCAGCATTTT.

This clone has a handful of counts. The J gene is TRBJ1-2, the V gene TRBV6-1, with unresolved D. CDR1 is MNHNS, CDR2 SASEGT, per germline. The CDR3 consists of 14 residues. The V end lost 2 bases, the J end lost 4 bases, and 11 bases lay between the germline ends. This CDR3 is CASSENGVGYGYTF. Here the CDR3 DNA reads TGTGCCAGCAGTGAAAACGGGGTGGGCTATGGCTACACCTTC.

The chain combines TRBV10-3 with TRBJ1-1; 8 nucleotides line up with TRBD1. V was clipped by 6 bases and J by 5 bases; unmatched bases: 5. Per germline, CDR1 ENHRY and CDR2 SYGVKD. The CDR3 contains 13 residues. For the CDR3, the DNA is TGTGCCATCAGGATGCAGGGGGCGACTGAAGCTTTCTTT. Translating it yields CAIRMQGATEAFF.

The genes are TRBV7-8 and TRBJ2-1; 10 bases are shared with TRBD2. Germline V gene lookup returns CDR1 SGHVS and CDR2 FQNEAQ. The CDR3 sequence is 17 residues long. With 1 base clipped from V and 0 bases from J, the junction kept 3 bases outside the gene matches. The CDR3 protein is CASSLGTSGYSYNEQFF. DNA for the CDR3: TGTGCCAGCAGCTTAGGGACTAGCGGTTACTCCTACAATGAGCAGTTCTTC.

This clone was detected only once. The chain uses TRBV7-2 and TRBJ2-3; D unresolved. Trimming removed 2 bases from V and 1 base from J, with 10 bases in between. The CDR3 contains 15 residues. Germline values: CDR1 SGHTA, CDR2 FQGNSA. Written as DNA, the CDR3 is TGTGCCAGCAGCTTAAAGAAGAGCCGCACAGATACGCAGTATTTT. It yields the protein CASSLKKSRTDTQYF. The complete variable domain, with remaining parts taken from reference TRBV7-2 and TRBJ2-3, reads GAGVSQSPSNKVTEKGKDVELRCDPISGHTALYWYRQSLGQGLEFLIYFQGNSAPDKSGLPSDRFSAERTGGSVSTLTIQRTQQEDSAVYLCASSLKKSRTDTQYFGPGTRLTVL.

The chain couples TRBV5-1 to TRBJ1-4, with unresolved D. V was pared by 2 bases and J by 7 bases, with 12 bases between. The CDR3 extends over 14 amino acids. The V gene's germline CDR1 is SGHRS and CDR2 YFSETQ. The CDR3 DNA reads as TGCGCCAGCAGCTTTTATCGGGGTGGTGAAAAACTGTTTTTT. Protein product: CASSFYRGGEKLFF.

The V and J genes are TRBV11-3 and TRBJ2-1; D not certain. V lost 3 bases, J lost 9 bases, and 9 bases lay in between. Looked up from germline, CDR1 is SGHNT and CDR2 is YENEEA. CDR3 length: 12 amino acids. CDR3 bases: TGTGCCAGCAGCTTGAGTGGAGCTGAGCAGTTCTTC. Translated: CASSLSGAEQFF.

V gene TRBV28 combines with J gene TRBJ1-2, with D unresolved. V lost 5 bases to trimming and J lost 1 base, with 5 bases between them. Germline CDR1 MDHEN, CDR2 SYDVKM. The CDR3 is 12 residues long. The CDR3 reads CASSRVNYGYTF. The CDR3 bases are TGTGCCAGCAGTCGAGTTAACTATGGCTACACCTTC.

The CDR3: CASSLNTRGKNTF. DNA for the CDR3: TGTGCCAGCAGCTTAAACACTAGGGGAAAAAACACCTTC. The rearrangement links TRBV11-2 to TRBJ1-2, with D possibly being TRBD1 (5 bases). The CDR3 covers 13 residues. V lost 2 bases and J lost 12, with 16 bases in between. The germline gives CDR1 SGHAT, CDR2 FQNNGV.

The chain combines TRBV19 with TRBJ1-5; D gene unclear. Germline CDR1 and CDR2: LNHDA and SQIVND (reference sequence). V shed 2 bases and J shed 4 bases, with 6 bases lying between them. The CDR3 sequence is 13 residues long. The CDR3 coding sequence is TGTGCCAGTAGTATATCGCGAAATCAGCCCCAGCATTTT. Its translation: CASSISRNQPQHF.

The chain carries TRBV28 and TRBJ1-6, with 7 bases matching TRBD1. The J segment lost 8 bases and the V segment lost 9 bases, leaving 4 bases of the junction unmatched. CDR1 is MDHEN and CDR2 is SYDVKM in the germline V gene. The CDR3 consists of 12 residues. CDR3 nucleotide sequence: TGTGCCAGTTGGGACAGAGATTCACCCCTCCACTTT. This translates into CASWDRDSPLHF.